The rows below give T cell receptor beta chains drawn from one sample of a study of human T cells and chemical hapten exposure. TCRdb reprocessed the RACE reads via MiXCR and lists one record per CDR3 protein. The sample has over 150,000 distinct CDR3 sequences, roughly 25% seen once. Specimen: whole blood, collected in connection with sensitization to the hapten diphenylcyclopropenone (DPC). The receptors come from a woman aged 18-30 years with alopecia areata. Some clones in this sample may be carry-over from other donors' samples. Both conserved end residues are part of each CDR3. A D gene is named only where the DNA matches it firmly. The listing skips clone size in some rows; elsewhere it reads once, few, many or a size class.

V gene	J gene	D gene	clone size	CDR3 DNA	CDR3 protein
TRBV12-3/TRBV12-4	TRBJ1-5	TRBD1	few	TGTGCCAGCAGTTTAGGGACAGGGAATCAGCCCCAGCATTTT	CASSLGTGNQPQHF
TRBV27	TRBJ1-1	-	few	TGTGCCAGCACCGTTAGGGCGGTTACTGAAGCTTTCTTT	CASTVRAVTEAFF
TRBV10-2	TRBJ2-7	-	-	TGCGCCAGCAGTTACAGGATTTACGAGCAGTACTTC	CASSYRIYEQYF
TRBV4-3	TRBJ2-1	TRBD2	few	TGCGCCAGCAGCCAAGATCCCCGGGGGACTAGCGGGAACAATGAGCAGTTCTTC	CASSQDPRGTSGNNEQFF
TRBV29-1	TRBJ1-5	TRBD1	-	TGCAGCGTTGTTGAGACAGGGGTAAATCAGCCCCAGCATTTT	CSVVETGVNQPQHF
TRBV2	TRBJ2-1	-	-	TGTGCCAGTTACCTAGCGAGCTCCTACAATGAGCAGTTCTTC	CASYLASSYNEQFF
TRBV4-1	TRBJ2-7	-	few	TGCGCCAGCAGCCAGTTTGACAGCAGTCTCGGCGAGCAGTACTTC	CASSQFDSSLGEQYF
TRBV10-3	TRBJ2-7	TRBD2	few	TGTGCCATCAGTAGCGGGAGTCATGAGCAGTACTTC	CAISSGSHEQYF
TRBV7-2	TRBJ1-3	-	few	TGTGCCAGCAGCTTATCCCCCTCTGGAAACACCATATATTTT	CASSLSPSGNTIYF
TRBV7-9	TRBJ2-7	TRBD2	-	TGTGCCAGCAGCTTTTGGGGTAGCGGGAGTGCCTACGAGCAGTACTTC	CASSFWGSGSAYEQYF
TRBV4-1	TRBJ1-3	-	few	TGCGCCAGCAGCCGCGAACAGCTCTCTGGAAACACCATATATTTT	CASSREQLSGNTIYF
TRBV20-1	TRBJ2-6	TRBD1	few	TGCAGTGCTACACCGGGACAGGCTGCTGGGGCCAACGTCCTGACTTTC	CSATPGQAAGANVLTF
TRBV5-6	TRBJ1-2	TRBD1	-	TGTGCCAGCAGCTTGTATGACAGGGCGAACTATGGCTACACCTTC	CASSLYDRANYGYTF
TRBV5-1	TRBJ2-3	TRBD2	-	TGCGCCAGCAGCTTGGCCGCGGGAGACGCAGATACGCAGTATTTT	CASSLAAGDADTQYF
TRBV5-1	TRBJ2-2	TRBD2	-	TGCGCCAGCTGCCGGGGGGGCGCGAACACCGGGGAGCTGTTTTTT	CASCRGGANTGELFF
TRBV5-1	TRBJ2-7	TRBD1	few	TGCGCCAGCAGCTTCTGGACAGGGCCCTCCTACGAGCAGTACTTC	CASSFWTGPSYEQYF
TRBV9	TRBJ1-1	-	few	TGTGCCAGCAGTCAGGGCAGTGGCAACACTGAAGCTTTCTTT	CASSQGSGNTEAFF
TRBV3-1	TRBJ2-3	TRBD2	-	TGTGCCAGCAGCCACCGGACTAGCGGGAGACGTACGCAGTATTTT	CASSHRTSGRRTQYF